Listed here are 32 T cell receptor beta chains from one sample, sequenced in a study of T cells after posttransplantation cyclophosphamide. Treatment was busulfan-fludarabine conditioning, a marrow graft, and cyclophosphamide on days +3 and +4. Some clones are missing from TCRdb's copy, which holds only in-frame ones; the method was immunoSEQ multiplex PCR. There are a few thousand clones in the sample; 69% occur only once, and roughly 45% lies in the top ten. The sequenced sample was CD8+ T cells sorted from PBMCs, obtained about 1,000 days after allogeneic stem cell transplant with posttransplant cyclophosphamide. The receptors stem from a female patient aged 35-55 years who received an allogeneic stem cell transplant from a related donor, was CMV-positive, and had no GVHD. Some T cells may arise from the graft donor.

The chain links TRBV7-9 to TRBJ1-5; D may be TRBD1 (5 bases). V was clipped by 1 base and J by 7 bases, with 14 bases between them. Per germline, CDR1 SEHNR and CDR2 FQNEAQ (reference sequence). The CDR3 has 15 residues. As DNA, the CDR3 is TGTGCCAGCAGCTTAGGAGGAACAGGTCGCCAGCCCCAGCATTTT. Residues: CASSLGGTGRQPQHF.

The gene calls are TRBV7-7 and TRBJ2-1; 8 bases line up with TRBD1. This CDR3 is built from 15 residues. V lost 5 bases to trimming and J lost 6 bases; unmatched junction nucleotides: 9. From germline, CDR1 is SSHAT and CDR2 FNYEAQ (reference sequence). The CDR3 region is CASSPTGVGSNEQFF. The CDR3 DNA sequence: TGTGCCAGCAGCCCGACAGGGGTTGGTAGCAATGAGCAGTTCTTC.

This clone is medium-sized in the sample. V gene TRBV28 combines with J gene TRBJ1-3; D unresolved. V lost 6 bases and J 0 bases, leaving 9 bases between the germline ends. The CDR3 loop spans 14 amino acids. The germline V gene has CDR1 MDHEN and CDR2 SYDVKM. The CDR3 reads CASSTESSGNTIYF. The CDR3, as DNA: TGTGCCAGCAGCACAGAGAGCTCTGGAAACACCATATATTTT.

The V gene is TRBV7-7, the J gene TRBJ2-5; 13 nucleotides agree with TRBD2. The CDR3 is made up of 17 amino acids. CDR1 is SSHAT, CDR2 FNYEAQ, per germline (reference sequence). Trimming removed 5 bases from V and 3 bases from J; junction bases left unmatched: 9. The CDR3 reads CASSLNQGLAGEETQYF. CDR3 DNA: TGTGCCAGCAGCCTAAATCAAGGACTAGCGGGGGAAGAGACCCAGTACTTC.

This chain joins TRBV27 and TRBJ2-7; D possibly corresponds to TRBD2 (7 bases). CDR3 length: 14 amino acids. The V end lost 1 base, the J end lost 3 bases, and 10 bases lay between the germline ends. From germline, CDR1 is MNHEY and CDR2 SMNVEV (reference sequence). CDR3: CASSLYGGLYEQYF. The CDR3 coding sequence is TGTGCCAGCAGTTTATACGGGGGGCTCTACGAGCAGTACTTC.

The chain has TRBV21-1 and TRBJ2-2; the table's D call of TRBD2 was not tested on the DNA. TRBV21-1 is tagged as a pseudogene. The CDR3 is 18 residues long. The CDR3: CASSVGLAGDTNTGELFF. CDR3 DNA: TGTGCCAGCAGCGTGGGACTAGCGGGGGATACGAACACCGGGGAGCTGTTTTTT.

V usage is TRBV5-5 and J usage is TRBJ1-5; no reliable D call. This CDR3 has 17 residues. V dropped 1 base and J dropped 4 bases, with 18 bases sitting between them. The germline gives CDR1 SGHKS, CDR2 YYEKEE (reference sequence). The chain's CDR3 is CASSLLGLSGNNQPQHF. CDR3 sequence (DNA): TGTGCCAGCAGCTTGTTGGGCCTAAGTGGAAATAATCAGCCCCAGCATTTT.

This chain connects TRBV5-1 to TRBJ1-1, with 8 bases that match TRBD1. From germline, CDR1 is SGHRS and CDR2 YFSETQ. The CDR3 totals 15 residues. V was clipped by 3 bases and J by 4 bases; unmatched bases: 8. The CDR3: CASSSSGQGRTEAFF. CDR3 DNA: TGCGCCAGCAGCTCTTCCGGACAGGGACGCACTGAAGCTTTCTTT.

V and J are TRBV4-3 and TRBJ2-7; no definite D call. Trimming pared 0 bases from V and 0 bases from J, leaving 12 bases between. The CDR3 has 16 residues. Looked up from germline, CDR1 is LGHNA and CDR2 is YSLEER. CDR3 coding DNA: TGCGCCAGCAGCCAAGACAGATTCAAATACTCCTACGAGCAGTACTTC. It translates to CASSQDRFKYSYEQYF.

The rearrangement uses TRBV5-1 and TRBJ2-7; TRBD1 matches 8 bases. The CDR3 extends over 14 amino acids. V was pared by 4 bases and J by 5 bases, with 8 bases of the junction left unmatched. Germline V lookup: CDR1 SGHRS, CDR2 YFSETQ. CDR3 loop: CASSPRTGSHEQYF. The CDR3 bases are TGCGCCAGCAGCCCAAGGACAGGGTCACACGAGCAGTACTTC.

Concerning this clone: Distinct nucleotide sequences in the sample also encode this CDR3. This chain uses TRBV9 with TRBJ2-7; TRBD1 might be the D (5 bases). Germline assignment: CDR1 SGDLS and CDR2 YYNGEE. Trimming shortened V by 6 bases and J by 2 bases, and 18 bases separated the two germline ends. The CDR3 has 15 amino acids. The CDR3 coding sequence is TGTGCCAGCATCATCGAACAGGAGACGGCCTACGAGCAGTACTTC. Amino acid sequence: CASIIEQETAYEQYF.

The chain uses TRBV4-2 and TRBJ2-7; 10 nucleotides agree with TRBD1. The V segment lost 6 bases and the J segment 5 bases; nucleotides outside the gene matches: 16. The germline V gene has CDR1 LGHNA and CDR2 YNFKEQ. The CDR3 is 17 residues long. The CDR3 protein is CASSPRTGTGVSHEQYF. Here the CDR3 DNA reads TGTGCCAGCAGTCCAAGAACCGGGACAGGGGTTTCCCACGAGCAGTACTTC.

As regards this clone: The sample contains more than one DNA sequence encoding this CDR3. J is TRBJ2-7 and V is TRBV9; D possibly corresponds to TRBD1 (6 bases). V lost 7 bases and J lost 2, with 19 bases in between. This CDR3 region has 15 residues. The germline V gene has CDR1 SGDLS and CDR2 YYNGEE. The chain's CDR3 is CASCFRQETAYEQYF. The CDR3 DNA follows: TGTGCCAGCTGTTTCAGACAGGAGACGGCCTACGAGCAGTACTTC.

The sample holds a few counts of this clone. V usage is TRBV27 and J usage is TRBJ1-1; TRBD1 is a possible D gene (5 bases). The V end lost 1 base, the J end lost 5 bases, and 17 bases lay between the germline ends. The CDR3 is 16 amino acids. The germline V gene has CDR1 MNHEY and CDR2 SMNVEV (reference sequence). DNA of the CDR3: TGTGCCAGCAGTTTATTTCCGACAGCCCAGGGAACTGAAGCTTTCTTT. Its protein is CASSLFPTAQGTEAFF.

V gene TRBV2 combines with J gene TRBJ1-2; D gene unclear. The V gene's germline CDR1 is SNHLY and CDR2 FYNNEI. V lost 6 bases and J lost 3, with 5 bases in between. The CDR3 spans 11 residues. Written as DNA, the CDR3 is TGTGCCAGCAGGGAGGACTATGGCTACACCTTC. Amino acids: CASREDYGYTF.

Only a few counts were recorded for this clone. This CDR3 is CASSLYGAGADTQYF. The CDR3 coding sequence is TGTGCCAGCAGTTTATACGGCGCGGGTGCAGATACGCAGTATTTT. The chain couples TRBV27 to TRBJ2-3; D perhaps matches TRBD2 (5 bases). The CDR3 contains 15 residues. Trimming cost V 1 base and J 4 bases, with 12 bases left between them. Germline V gene lookup returns CDR1 MNHEY and CDR2 SMNVEV (reference sequence).

The chain recombines TRBV5-4 with TRBJ1-2, with D perhaps matching TRBD1 (6 bases). Between the trimmed V and J ends, which lost 0 bases and 2 bases, there was a span of 8 bases. The CDR3 length is 14 residues. Germline values: CDR1 SGHNT, CDR2 YYREEE (reference sequence). The chain's CDR3 is CASSLAGGNYGYTF. As DNA, the CDR3 is TGTGCCAGCAGCTTGGCGGGGGGCAACTATGGCTACACCTTC.

This clone was observed a few times. The sample holds other DNA sequences that translate to the same CDR3. V is TRBV9 and J is TRBJ2-7; 9 nucleotides agree with TRBD1. The V gene's germline CDR1 is SGDLS and CDR2 YYNGEE. Germline trimming cut 8 bases from V and 2 bases from J; bases unmatched to any gene: 11. The CDR3 covers 15 residues. The chain's CDR3 is CASFIGQGTAYEQYF. CDR3 nucleotides: TGTGCCAGTTTTATCGGACAGGGGACGGCCTACGAGCAGTACTTC.

As concerns this clone: The sample carries other DNA sequences with the same CDR3. The chain recombines TRBV9 with TRBJ2-7; D remains unclear. The CDR3 contains 15 residues. Trimming took 8 bases from V and 2 from J, leaving 20 bases between them. The V gene's germline CDR1 is SGDLS and CDR2 YYNGEE. The CDR3 nucleotides are TGTGCCAGTTTTTTCAAACAGAAGACGGCCTACGAGCAGTACTTC. This encodes CASFFKQKTAYEQYF.

As DNA, the CDR3 is TGTGCCAGCAGACCTATGGGCCCTGATCAGCCCCAGCATTTT. Its protein is CASRPMGPDQPQHF. The genes are TRBV27 and TRBJ1-5; no clear D. Between the trimmed V and J ends, which lost 6 bases and 5 bases, there was a span of 14 bases. From germline, CDR1 is MNHEY and CDR2 SMNVEV (reference sequence). The CDR3 spans 14 residues.

A note on this clone: Other DNA sequences from this sample encode an identical CDR3 as well. This chain joins TRBV9 and TRBJ2-7, with D perhaps TRBD1 (6 bases). Germline CDR1 is SGDLS and CDR2 is YYNGEE. The V and J ends lost 7 bases and 4 bases respectively, with 21 bases between them. The CDR3 is 15 residues long. For the CDR3, the DNA is TGTGCCAGCTTTTTCAAGCAGGGGACGGCATACGAGCAGTACTTC. As protein: CASFFKQGTAYEQYF. Full variable domain (remainder filled in from reference TRBV9 and TRBJ2-7): DSGVTQTPKHLITATGQRVTLRCSPRSGDLSVYWYQQSLDQGLQFLIQYYNGEERAKGNILERFSAQQFPDLHSELNLSSLELGDSALYFCASFFKQGTAYEQYFGPGTRLTVT.

The chain links TRBV5-3 to TRBJ1-4; 7 nucleotides agree with TRBD1. TRBV5-3 is marked as an open reading frame, function uncertain. The CDR3 totals 13 residues. With V trimmed by 9 bases and J by 2 bases, 4 bases remained unmatched. In DNA form, the CDR3 reads TGTGCCAAAGCGGACAGGACTAATGAAAAACTGTTTTTT. Translating it yields CAKADRTNEKLFF.

This clone was counted a few times. The same CDR3 arises from other DNA sequences in this sample as well. V usage is TRBV9 and J usage is TRBJ2-7; a weak D match, TRBD1 (6 bases). Germline V gives CDR1 SGDLS, CDR2 YYNGEE. The CDR3 runs 15 residues. V lost 8 bases and J lost 4, with 22 bases in between. CDR3 DNA: TGTGCCAGTATTTTCAGGCAGGGGACGGCATACGAGCAGTACTTC. This sequence encodes CASIFRQGTAYEQYF.

A few counts support this clone. Other DNA sequences within the sample encode an identical CDR3. This chain joins TRBV9 and TRBJ2-7; 7 positions match TRBD1. V trimming: 6 bases; J trimming: 2 bases; junction bases outside the gene matches: 11. The CDR3 is made up of 15 amino acids. Germline V gene data show CDR1 as SGDLS and CDR2 as YYNGEE. CDR3 sequence reads: CASIFEQGTAYEQYF. As DNA, the CDR3 is TGTGCCAGCATCTTCGAACAGGGGACGGCCTACGAGCAGTACTTC.

This clone is medium-sized in the sample. This chain uses TRBV4-2 with TRBJ1-4, with D unresolved. Germline V CDR1 and CDR2: LGHNA, YNFKEQ. This CDR3 contains 16 residues. Trimming stripped 0 bases from V and 7 bases from J, with 15 bases between. As DNA, the CDR3 is TGTGCCAGCAGCCAAGATCCCATAACTCCCCTTGAAAAACTGTTTTTT. It translates to CASSQDPITPLEKLFF.

The rearrangement links TRBV20-1 to TRBJ2-7; possibly TRBD2 for D (5 bases). Trimming stripped 3 bases from V and 6 bases from J, with 9 bases between. The germline gives CDR1 DFQATT, CDR2 SNEGSKA (reference sequence). This CDR3 has 11 residues. CDR3 sequence reads: CSASYGVEQYF. CDR3 bases: TGCAGTGCTAGTTACGGGGTCGAGCAGTACTTC.

V gene TRBV2 combines with J gene TRBJ1-2, with 9 bases that match TRBD1. The CDR3 consists of 14 residues. In germline, CDR1 is SNHLY, CDR2 FYNNEI. The ends lost 3 bases at V and 4 bases at J; junction bases unmatched: 3. The CDR3 is CASSDETGGYGYTF. The CDR3 nucleotides are TGTGCCAGCAGTGACGAGACAGGGGGCTATGGCTACACCTTC.

The chain combines TRBV9 with TRBJ2-3; 13 positions agree with TRBD2. Losses at the gene ends were 4 bases for V and 1 base for J; bases not matched to a gene: 3. The CDR3 extends over 16 amino acids. Germline-derived CDR1 and CDR2 are SGDLS and YYNGEE. This chain's CDR3 is CASSLGTSGGTDTQYF. In DNA form, the CDR3 reads TGTGCCAGCAGCTTAGGGACTAGCGGGGGCACAGATACGCAGTATTTT.

The chain recombines TRBV9 with TRBJ1-1, with D hard to call. Germline V gene data show CDR1 as SGDLS and CDR2 as YYNGEE. The CDR3 runs to 13 residues. The germline V and J ends were trimmed by 1 base and 5 bases, with 9 bases remaining between them. The CDR3 region has the DNA TGTGCCAGCAGCGTACTGGTCGGGACTGAAGCTTTCTTT. Its protein is CASSVLVGTEAFF. The full variable domain, completed using reference TRBV9 and TRBJ1-1, is DSGVTQTPKHLITATGQRVTLRCSPRSGDLSVYWYQQSLDQGLQFLIQYYNGEERAKGNILERFSAQQFPDLHSELNLSSLELGDSALYFCASSVLVGTEAFFGQGTRLTVV.

V and J are TRBV9 and TRBJ2-7; 8 bases are a match to TRBD2. The germline V gene has CDR1 SGDLS and CDR2 YYNGEE. The CDR3 has 16 amino acids. With 0 bases clipped from V and 5 bases from J, the junction kept 10 bases outside the gene matches. The CDR3 sequence: CASSVEDGGGLDEQYF. In DNA form, the CDR3 reads TGTGCCAGCAGCGTAGAGGACGGGGGGGGCCTCGACGAGCAGTACTTC.

In nucleotides, the CDR3 is TGTGCCAGCAGCGTCGGGGACAGGGCAAACATTCAGTACTTC. The encoded protein is CASSVGDRANIQYF. The chain employs TRBV9 and TRBJ2-4; 9 positions match TRBD1. The length of the CDR3 is 14 residues. V was clipped by 2 bases and J by 6 bases; unmatched bases: 3. From germline, CDR1 is SGDLS and CDR2 YYNGEE.

A note on this clone: Other nucleotide sequences in the sample specify the same CDR3. This chain uses TRBV9 with TRBJ2-7; 9 bases align to TRBD1. Germline values: CDR1 SGDLS, CDR2 YYNGEE. CDR3 size: 15 residues. The J segment lost 2 bases and the V segment lost 8 bases, leaving 11 bases of the junction unmatched. CDR3 DNA: TGTGCCAGTTGCTTCGGACAGGGGACGGCCTACGAGCAGTACTTC. Amino acids: CASCFGQGTAYEQYF.